Sequencing of this T cell receptor beta chain was carried out in a study of blood T cells in healthy people across ages. Each donor supplied 7.5 to 10 milliliters of peripheral blood. Together with a sample-barcoded 5' primer, a J-beta primer mix was included in a second PCR lasting about 7 to 12 cycles. TCRdb itself ran the 5' RACE reads through MiXCR, one entry per CDR3 protein. The data contain about 1.4 million distinct CDR3 sequences, approximately 60% of them seen just once; the ten biggest clones take up more than 6%. Germline CDR1 is DFQATT and CDR2 is SNEGSKA (reference sequence). The CDR3 runs to 12 residues. The germline V and J ends were trimmed by 4 bases and 2 bases, with 6 bases remaining between them.

The source material was blood. The chain combines TRBV20-1 with TRBJ1-5; D is ambiguous. The TCR comes from a man between 18 and 29 years old in good health. In nucleotides, the CDR3 is TGCAGTGCTAAGAGCGGCAATCAGCCCCAGCATTTT. As protein: CSAKSGNQPQHF.